The present T cell receptor (beta chain) was sequenced within a study of cytomegalovirus exposure and HLA in healthy donors. Whole-study findings and limits: The study listed about 150 cytomegalovirus-associated TCR beta chains. Most subjects' HLA-A and HLA-B alleles were reportedly predicted from TCR beta sequences. Clonal expansion was found to be greater in HLA-associated TCR beta chains than in equally common others in a later analysis. Reported performance of the classifier showed diagnosis of cytomegalovirus status with high specificity and sensitivity.

This PCR relied on a set of 60 Vbeta primers and 13 Jbeta primers. Sequencing used immunoSEQ multiplex PCR; TCRdb keeps in-frame clones, though not all of them. The sample has 150,000 or so clones; 65% to 80% are singletons. With regard to this clone: What it recognizes is unknown.

The CDR3 runs 19 residues. Per the germline V gene, CDR1 is LGHNA and CDR2 is YNFKEQ. Trimming left V 0 bases short and J 0 bases short, with 19 bases between. This TCR was recovered from a male donor in good health and CMV-seronegative. V gene TRBV4-2 combines with J gene TRBJ2-3, with D perhaps matching TRBD2 (5 bases). Sequenced material: PBMCs. The CDR3 DNA is TGTGCCAGCAGCCAAGATCCCATACTAGGTACCGCTAGCACAGATACGCAGTATTTT. This translates into CASSQDPILGTASTDTQYF.